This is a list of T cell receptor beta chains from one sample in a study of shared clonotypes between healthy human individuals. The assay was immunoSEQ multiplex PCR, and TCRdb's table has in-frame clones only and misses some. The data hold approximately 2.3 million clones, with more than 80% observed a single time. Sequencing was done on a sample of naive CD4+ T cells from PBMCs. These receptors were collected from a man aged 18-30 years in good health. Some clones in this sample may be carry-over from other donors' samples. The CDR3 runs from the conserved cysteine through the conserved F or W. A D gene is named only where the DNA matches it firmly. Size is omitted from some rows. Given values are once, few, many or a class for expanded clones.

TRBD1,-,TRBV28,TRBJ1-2,CASIQQGVSYGYTF,TGTGCCAGCATCCAACAGGGGGTTTCCTATGGCTACACCTTC
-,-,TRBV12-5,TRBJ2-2,CASAFHNTGELFF,TGTGCTAGTGCTTTTCATAACACCGGGGAGCTGTTTTTT
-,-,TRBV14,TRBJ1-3,CASSGSGNTIYF,TGTGCCAGCAGCGGATCCGGAAACACCATATATTTT
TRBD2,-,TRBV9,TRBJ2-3,CASSGRILAGDRGSTDTQYF,TGTGCCAGCAGCGGAAGAATTCTAGCGGGAGATCGGGGTAGCACAGATACGCAGTATTTT
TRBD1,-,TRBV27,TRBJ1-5,CASSTRQGRGPQHF,TGTGCCAGCAGTACCCGACAGGGCCGAGGGCCCCAGCATTTT
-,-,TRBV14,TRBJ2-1,CASSQDIEQFF,TGTGCCAGCAGCCAAGACATTGAGCAGTTCTTC
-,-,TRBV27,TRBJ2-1,CASSATPLGGLGDEQFF,TGTGCCAGCAGTGCGACCCCCTTGGGGGGGCTGGGCGATGAGCAGTTCTTC
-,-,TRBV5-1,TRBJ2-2,CASSLGLETNTGELFF,TGCGCCAGCAGCTTGGGCTTGGAAACGAACACCGGGGAGCTGTTTTTT
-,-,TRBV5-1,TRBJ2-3,CASSLGLGDADTQYF,TGCGCCAGCAGCCTAGGGTTGGGGGACGCAGATACGCAGTATTTT
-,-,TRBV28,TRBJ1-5,CASTRSNQPQHF,TGTGCCAGCACTCGGAGCAATCAGCCCCAGCATTTT
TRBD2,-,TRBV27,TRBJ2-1,CASRGGTSGRSYNEQFF,TGTGCCAGCAGGGGGGGGACTAGCGGGAGAAGCTACAATGAGCAGTTCTTC
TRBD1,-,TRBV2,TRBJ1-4,CASTPKGAANEKLFF,TGTGCCAGCACCCCAAAGGGGGCGGCTAATGAAAAACTGTTTTTT
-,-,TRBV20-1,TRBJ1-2,CSASGYTF,TGCAGTGCTAGTGGCTACACCTTC
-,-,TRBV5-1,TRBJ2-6,CASSLAEGPAGANVLTF,TGCGCCAGCAGCTTGGCCGAAGGTCCCGCTGGGGCCAACGTCCTGACTTTC
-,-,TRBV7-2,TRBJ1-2,CASTFNRAYGYTF,TGTGCCAGCACCTTTAACAGGGCCTATGGCTACACCTTC
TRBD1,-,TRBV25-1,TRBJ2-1,CASSASGGPYNEQFF,TGTGCCAGCAGCGCCTCAGGGGGACCCTACAATGAGCAGTTCTTC
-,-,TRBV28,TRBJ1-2,CASRTTSYGYTF,TGTGCCAGCAGGACAACCAGCTATGGCTACACCTTC
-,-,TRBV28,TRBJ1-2,CASSSRSKGVRGYTF,TGTGCCAGCAGTTCCCGATCTAAAGGGGTGAGGGGCTACACCTTC
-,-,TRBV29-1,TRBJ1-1,CSVRIAHTEAFF,TGCAGCGTAAGGATCGCCCACACTGAAGCTTTCTTT
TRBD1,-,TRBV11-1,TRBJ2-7,CASSPPYRQGAYEQYF,TGTGCCAGCAGCCCCCCTTACCGACAGGGGGCTTACGAGCAGTACTTC
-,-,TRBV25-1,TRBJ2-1,CASSGGYPSYNEQFF,TGTGCCAGCAGTGGAGGATACCCCTCCTACAATGAGCAGTTCTTC
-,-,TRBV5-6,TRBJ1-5,CASSLFFSSGGVGYQPQHF,TGTGCCAGCAGCTTGTTTTTTAGTTCGGGAGGGGTTGGTTATCAGCCCCAGCATTTT
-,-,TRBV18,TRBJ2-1,CASSVRGSETNEQFF,TGTGCCAGCTCCGTTCGCGGGTCAGAAACCAATGAGCAGTTCTTC
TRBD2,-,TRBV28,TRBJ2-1,CASSSTYRRTSANEQFF,TGTGCCAGCAGTTCCACATATAGGAGAACTAGCGCGAATGAGCAGTTCTTC
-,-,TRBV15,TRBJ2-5,CATSRSLGYQETQYF,TGTGCCACCAGCAGAAGCCTAGGTTACCAAGAGACCCAGTACTTC
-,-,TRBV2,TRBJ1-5,CASSGGYSNQPQHF,TGTGCCAGCAGTGGCGGGTATAGCAATCAGCCCCAGCATTTT
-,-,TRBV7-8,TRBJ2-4,CASSSNTENIQYF,TGTGCCAGCAGCTCCAACACGGAAAACATTCAGTACTTC
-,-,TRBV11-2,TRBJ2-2,CASSPGPNTGELFF,TGTGCCAGCAGCCCAGGGCCCAACACCGGGGAGCTGTTTTTT
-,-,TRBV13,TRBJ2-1,CASSQDGSSYNEQFF,TGTGCCAGCAGCCAGGATGGCAGCTCCTACAATGAGCAGTTCTTC
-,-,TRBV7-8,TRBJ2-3,CASSLSTLPTDTQYF,TGTGCCAGCAGCTTATCGACATTACCTACAGATACGCAGTATTTT
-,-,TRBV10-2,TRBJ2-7,CASSENSWGEQYF,TGCGCCAGCAGTGAAAACTCCTGGGGGGAGCAGTACTTC
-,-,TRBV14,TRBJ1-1,CASSLGQNTEAFF,TGTGCCAGCAGCCTTGGACAAAACACTGAAGCTTTCTTT
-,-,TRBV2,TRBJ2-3,CASSDPADTQYF,TGTGCCAGCAGTGACCCGGCAGATACGCAGTATTTT
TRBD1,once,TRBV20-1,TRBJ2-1,CSGPDRAQQFF,TGCAGTGGCCCAGACAGGGCTCAGCAGTTCTTC
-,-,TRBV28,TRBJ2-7,CASSLWRRSYEQYF,TGTGCCAGCAGTTTATGGCGGCGTTCCTACGAGCAGTACTTC
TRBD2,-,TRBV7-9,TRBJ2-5,CASSFIAGGPGEETQYF,TGTGCCAGCAGCTTTATAGCGGGAGGGCCGGGGGAGGAGACCCAGTACTTC
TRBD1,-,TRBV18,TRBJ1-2,CASSPPTGIYGYTF,TGTGCCAGCTCACCACCGACAGGGATCTATGGCTACACCTTC
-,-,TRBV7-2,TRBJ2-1,CASSLNGRPMTYNEQFF,TGTGCCAGCAGCTTAAACGGAAGACCAATGACCTACAATGAGCAGTTCTTC
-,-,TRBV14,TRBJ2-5,CASSQVRGETQYF,TGTGCCAGCAGCCAAGTCCGGGGGGAGACCCAGTACTTC
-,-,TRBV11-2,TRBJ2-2,CASSLDLGRGTGELFF,TGTGCCAGCAGCTTAGATCTCGGCAGGGGTACCGGGGAGCTGTTTTTT
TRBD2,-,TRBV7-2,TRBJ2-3,CASSLDPGLAGKEADTQYF,TGTGCCAGCAGCCTTGATCCGGGGCTAGCGGGGAAAGAAGCAGATACGCAGTATTTT